The source of this TCR beta chain is a study of cytomegalovirus exposure and HLA in healthy donors. A note on this clone: The antigen is unknown.

V was trimmed by 7 bases and J by 5 bases, leaving 11 bases between them. CDR1 and CDR2 (germline): SQVTM, ANQGSEA. There are 11 residues in the CDR3. The study's findings and limits: As a later analysis revealed, the rate of TCR association differed by HLA locus, with DRB1 most and HLA-C fewest.

PCR employed 60 Vbeta and 13 Jbeta primers. Clones were read by immunoSEQ multiplex PCR, and TCRdb kept only the in-frame ones, dropping some. The sample holds tens of thousands of clones, about two thirds seen once. The sample consisted of PBMCs. The sequence derives from a woman aged 40 to 50 in good health and CMV-seropositive. V gene TRBV29-1 combines with J gene TRBJ1-2, with D possibly TRBD1 on 6 matching bases. The CDR3 region is CSGTDAYGYTF. In DNA, the CDR3 is TGCAGCGGGACAGATGCGTATGGCTACACCTTC.